These T cell receptor beta chains were read from a single sample in a study of blood T cell repertoires in COVID-19. Sequencing used immunoSEQ multiplex PCR; TCRdb keeps in-frame clones, though not all of them. Among approximately 9,000 clones listed, around four fifths were seen once. Sequences were obtained from peripheral blood. These receptors all stem from a human donor in a cohort sampled during active COVID-19. Both conserved end residues are part of each CDR3. The D gene is left open where the match is weak. The size field is filled for only some rows; it gives once, few, many or a size class.

size | J | V | D | CDR3 | DNA
NA | TRBJ1-4 | TRBV11-3 | NA | CASSLISGTTNEKLFF | TGTGCCAGCAGCTTAATCTCCGGGACAACGAATGAAAAACTGTTTTTT
NA | TRBJ1-2 | TRBV27 | NA | CASSLSGGGNYGYTF | TGTGCCAGCAGTTTATCAGGGGGGGGCAACTATGGCTACACCTTC
few | TRBJ2-1 | TRBV9 | TRBD1 | CASSTRTGDNEQFF | TGTGCCAGCAGCACTCGGACAGGGGACAATGAGCAGTTCTTC
NA | TRBJ2-7 | TRBV10-3 | TRBD1 | CAISAGQGYEQYF | TGTGCCATCAGTGCGGGACAGGGCTACGAGCAGTACTTC
once | TRBJ2-1 | TRBV10-3 | NA | CAISDGTYNEQFF | TGTGCCATCAGTGATGGCACCTACAATGAGCAGTTCTTC
NA | TRBJ1-1 | TRBV19 | NA | CASSTAIEAFF | TGTGCCAGTTCGACAGCAATTGAAGCTTTCTTT
NA | TRBJ2-2 | TRBV7-2 | TRBD1 | CASSLTGGGTGELFF | TGTGCCAGCAGCTTGACAGGGGGCGGAACCGGGGAGCTGTTTTTT
NA | TRBJ2-1 | TRBV5-8 | TRBD2 | CASRSIAGGNEQFF | TGTGCCAGCAGGAGTATAGCGGGGGGAAATGAGCAGTTCTTC
NA | TRBJ1-2 | TRBV6-5 | NA | CASRGGSIYGYTF | TGTGCCAGCAGGGGAGGGAGTATCTATGGCTACACCTTC
NA | TRBJ1-5 | TRBV29-1 | TRBD1 | CSVARGVNQPQHF | TGCAGCGTTGCCAGGGGGGTCAATCAGCCCCAGCATTTT
NA | TRBJ2-1 | TRBV3-1/TRBV3-2 | NA | CASTTLGYEQFF | TGTGCCAGCACCACACTAGGCTATGAGCAGTTCTTC
NA | TRBJ1-1 | TRBV2 | NA | CASSSGDTEAFF | TGTGCCAGCAGTTCAGGGGACACTGAAGCTTTCTTT
NA | TRBJ2-3 | TRBV10-3 | TRBD2 | CAPGGGTYTDTQYF | TGTGCCCCAGGCGGGGGGACTTACACAGATACGCAGTATTTT
NA | TRBJ2-3 | TRBV30 | NA | CAWNGHGPTDTQYF | TGTGCCTGGAACGGACATGGCCCCACAGATACGCAGTATTTT
NA | TRBJ1-5 | TRBV19 | TRBD1 | CASNQGAVGQPQHF | TGTGCCAGTAATCAGGGGGCTGTAGGTCAGCCCCAGCATTTT
NA | TRBJ2-5 | TRBV3-1/TRBV3-2 | TRBD2 | CASSTAGGRGTQYF | TGTGCCAGCAGCACAGCGGGGGGGCGTGGGACCCAGTACTTC
NA | TRBJ2-7 | TRBV7-2 | NA | CASSGFQREQYF | TGTGCCAGCAGCGGATTCCAGCGCGAGCAGTACTTC
NA | TRBJ1-2 | TRBV2 | TRBD1 | CASSDTQGARGYTF | TGTGCCAGCAGTGACACGCAGGGGGCGCGAGGCTACACCTTC
once | TRBJ1-5 | TRBV30 | TRBD1 | CAWSTGVNQPQHF | TGTGCCTGGAGTACAGGGGTAAATCAGCCCCAGCATTTT
NA | TRBJ1-6 | TRBV28 | NA | CASRLRGSNSPLHF | TGTGCCAGCAGGCTTAGAGGGAGTAATTCACCCCTCCACTTT
NA | TRBJ2-5 | TRBV7-9 | NA | CASSLVFGAGGETQYF | TGTGCCAGCAGCTTAGTTTTCGGTGCAGGGGGGGAGACCCAGTACTTC
NA | TRBJ1-5 | TRBV24-1 | NA | CATSDRRKGQPQHF | TGTGCCACCAGTGATCGGAGGAAGGGTCAGCCCCAGCATTTT
NA | TRBJ1-6 | TRBV7-2 | TRBD1 | CASSVGTATPLHF | TGTGCCAGCAGCGTCGGGACAGCTACGCCCCTCCACTTT
NA | TRBJ2-1 | TRBV6-2/TRBV6-3 | NA | CASSKDIHSYNEQFF | TGTGCCAGCAGTAAGGACATCCATTCCTACAATGAGCAGTTCTTC
NA | TRBJ2-1 | TRBV4-3 | TRBD2 | CASSLIAGALGNEQFF | TGCGCCAGCAGCCTAATAGCGGGGGCCTTGGGAAATGAGCAGTTCTTC
NA | TRBJ2-5 | TRBV5-4 | NA | CASSPPTTGVETQYF | TGTGCCAGCAGCCCCCCGACAACGGGGGTGGAGACCCAGTACTTC
NA | TRBJ1-2 | TRBV6-2/TRBV6-3 | NA | CASSSRRTGGGYGYTF | TGTGCCAGCAGTTCACGCCGGACCGGGGGGGGCTATGGCTACACCTTC
once | TRBJ1-1 | TRBV21-1 | NA | CASSASNRGTYNTEAFF | TGTGCCAGCAGCGCCTCCAACAGGGGGACATATAACACTGAAGCTTTCTTT